The table lists the clone carrying this T cell receptor (beta chain) with a count of one. The sample belongs to a study of T-cell reconstitution after alpha-beta-depleted transplantation in children. The CDR3 sequence is 16 residues long. V shed 1 base and J 5 bases; nucleotides not matched to a gene: 14. The germline V gene has CDR1 GTSNPN and CDR2 SVGIG (reference sequence). Unique molecular identifiers were incorporated during preparation of the TCRbeta library. TCRdb re-analysed the PCR reads in MiXCR, keeping a single row per CDR3 protein. Of approximately 200,000 distinct CDR3 sequences in the sample, more than 12% were seen once.

This specimen consisted of PBMCs from the stem cell graft donor, obtained from the stem cell graft. The genes are TRBV30 and TRBJ2-7; 7 bases are shared with TRBD2. This receptor was obtained from a human donor who donated a stem cell graft to a child with acute lymphoblastic leukemia. The chain's CDR3 is CAWSAALWGGVDEQYF. CDR3 coding DNA: TGTGCCTGGAGTGCTGCCCTCTGGGGGGGGGTCGACGAGCAGTACTTC.